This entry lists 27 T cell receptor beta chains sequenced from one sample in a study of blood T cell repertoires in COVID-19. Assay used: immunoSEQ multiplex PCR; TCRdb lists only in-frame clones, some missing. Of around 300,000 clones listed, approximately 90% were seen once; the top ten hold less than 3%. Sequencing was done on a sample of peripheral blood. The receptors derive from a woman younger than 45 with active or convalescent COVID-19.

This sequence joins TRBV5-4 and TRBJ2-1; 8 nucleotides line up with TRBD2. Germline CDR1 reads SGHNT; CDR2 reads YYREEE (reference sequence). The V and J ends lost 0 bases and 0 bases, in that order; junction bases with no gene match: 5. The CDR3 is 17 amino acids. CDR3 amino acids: CASSLGAAGASYNEQFF. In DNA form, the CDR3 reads TGTGCCAGCAGCTTGGGGGCAGCGGGGGCCTCCTACAATGAGCAGTTCTTC.

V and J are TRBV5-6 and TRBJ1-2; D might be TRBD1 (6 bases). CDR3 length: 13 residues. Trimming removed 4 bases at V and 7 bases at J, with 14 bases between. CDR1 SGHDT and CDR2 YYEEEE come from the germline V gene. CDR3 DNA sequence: TGTGCCAGCAGCGTGGCACAGGGTCGTGGCTACACCTTC. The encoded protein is CASSVAQGRGYTF.

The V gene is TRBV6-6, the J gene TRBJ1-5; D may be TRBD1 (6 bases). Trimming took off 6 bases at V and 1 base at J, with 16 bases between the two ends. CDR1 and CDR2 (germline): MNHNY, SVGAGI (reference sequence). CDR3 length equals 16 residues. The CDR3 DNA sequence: TGTGCCAGCAGCTCCCCCCAGGGGATAAGCAATCAGCCCCAGCATTTT. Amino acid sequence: CASSSPQGISNQPQHF.

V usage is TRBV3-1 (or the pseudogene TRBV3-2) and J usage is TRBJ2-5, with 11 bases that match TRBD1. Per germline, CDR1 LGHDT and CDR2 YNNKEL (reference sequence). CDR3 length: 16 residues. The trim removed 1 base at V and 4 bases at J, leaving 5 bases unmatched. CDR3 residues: CASSQARTGGVETQYF. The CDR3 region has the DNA TGTGCCAGCAGCCAAGCCCGGACAGGGGGCGTAGAGACCCAGTACTTC.

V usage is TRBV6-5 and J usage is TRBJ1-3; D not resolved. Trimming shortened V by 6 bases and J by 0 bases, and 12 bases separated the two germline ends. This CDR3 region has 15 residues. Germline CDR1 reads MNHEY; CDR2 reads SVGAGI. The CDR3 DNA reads TGTGCCAGCAGGGGCAGTACTCTCTCTGGAAACACCATATATTTT. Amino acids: CASRGSTLSGNTIYF.

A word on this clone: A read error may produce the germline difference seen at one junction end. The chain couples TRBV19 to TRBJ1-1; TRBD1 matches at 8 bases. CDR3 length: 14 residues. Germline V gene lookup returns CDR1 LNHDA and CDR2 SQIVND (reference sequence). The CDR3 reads CASSSPWRGTGSYF. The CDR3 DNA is TGTGCCAGTAGCTCACCCTGGCGGGGGACAGGCTCATACTTT.

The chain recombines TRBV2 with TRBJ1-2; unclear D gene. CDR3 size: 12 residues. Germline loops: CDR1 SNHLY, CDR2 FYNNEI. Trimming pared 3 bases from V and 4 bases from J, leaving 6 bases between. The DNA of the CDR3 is TGTGCCAGCAGTGAGCGGGGCTATGGCTACACCTTC. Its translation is CASSERGYGYTF.

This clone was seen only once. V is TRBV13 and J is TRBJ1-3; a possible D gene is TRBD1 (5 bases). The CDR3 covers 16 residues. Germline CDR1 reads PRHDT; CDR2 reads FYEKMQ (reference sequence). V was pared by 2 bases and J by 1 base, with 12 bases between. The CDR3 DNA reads TGTGCCAGCAGCTTACCCCAGGGCCTATCTGGAAACACCATATATTTT. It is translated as CASSLPQGLSGNTIYF. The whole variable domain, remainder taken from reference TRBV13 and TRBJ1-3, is AAGVIQSPRHLIKEKRETATLKCYPIPRHDTVYWYQQGPGQDPQFLISFYEKMQSDKGSIPDRFSAQQFSDYHSELNMSSLELGDSALYFCASSLPQGLSGNTIYFGEGSWLTVV.

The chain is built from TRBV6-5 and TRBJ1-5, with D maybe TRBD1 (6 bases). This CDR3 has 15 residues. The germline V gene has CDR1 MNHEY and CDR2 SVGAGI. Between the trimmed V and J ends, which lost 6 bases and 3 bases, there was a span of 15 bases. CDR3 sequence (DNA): TGTGCCAGCAGACCTCAGGGGAGTATCAATCAGCCCCAGCATTTT. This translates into CASRPQGSINQPQHF.

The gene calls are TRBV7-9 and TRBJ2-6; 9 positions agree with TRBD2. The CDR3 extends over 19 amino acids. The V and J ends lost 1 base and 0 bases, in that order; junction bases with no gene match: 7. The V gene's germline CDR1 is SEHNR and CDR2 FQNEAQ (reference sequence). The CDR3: CASSLVASGDHSGANVLTF. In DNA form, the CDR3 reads TGTGCCAGCAGCTTAGTTGCTAGCGGGGATCACTCTGGGGCCAACGTCCTGACTTTC. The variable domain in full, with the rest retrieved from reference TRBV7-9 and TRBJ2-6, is DTGVSQNPRHKITKRGQNVTFRCDPISEHNRLYWYRQTLGQGPEFLTYFQNEAQLEKSRLLSDRFSAERPKGSFSTLEIQRTEQGDSAMYLCASSLVASGDHSGANVLTFGAGSRLTVL.

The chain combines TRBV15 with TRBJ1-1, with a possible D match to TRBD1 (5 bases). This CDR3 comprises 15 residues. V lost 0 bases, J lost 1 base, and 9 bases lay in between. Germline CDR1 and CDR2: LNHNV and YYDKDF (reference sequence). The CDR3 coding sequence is TGTGCCACCAGCAGAGAATATCAGGGGAACACTGAAGCTTTCTTT. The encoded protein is CATSREYQGNTEAFF. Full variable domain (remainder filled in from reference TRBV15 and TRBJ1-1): DAMVIQNPRYQVTQFGKPVTLSCSQTLNHNVMYWYQQKSSQAPKLLFHYYDKDFNNEADTPDNFQSRRPNTSFCFLDIRSPGLGDTAMYLCATSREYQGNTEAFFGQGTRLTVV.

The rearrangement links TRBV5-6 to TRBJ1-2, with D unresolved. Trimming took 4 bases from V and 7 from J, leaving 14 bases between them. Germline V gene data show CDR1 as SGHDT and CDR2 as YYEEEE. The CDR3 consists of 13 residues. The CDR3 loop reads CASSLLSFVGYTF. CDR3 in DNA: TGTGCCAGCAGCCTCCTGTCCTTCGTTGGCTACACCTTC.

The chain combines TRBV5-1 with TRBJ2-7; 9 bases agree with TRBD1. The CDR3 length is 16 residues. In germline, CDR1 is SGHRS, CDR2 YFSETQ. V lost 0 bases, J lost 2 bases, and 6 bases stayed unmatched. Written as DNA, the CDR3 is TGCGCCAGCAGCTTGGGCCCGGGACAGGGACCCTACGAGCAGTACTTC. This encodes CASSLGPGQGPYEQYF.

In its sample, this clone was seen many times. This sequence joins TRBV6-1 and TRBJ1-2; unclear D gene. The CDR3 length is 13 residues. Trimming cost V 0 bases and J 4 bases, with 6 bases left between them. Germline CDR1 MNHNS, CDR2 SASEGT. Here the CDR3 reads CASSEAGVYGYTF. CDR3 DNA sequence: TGTGCCAGCAGTGAAGCGGGCGTCTATGGCTACACCTTC.

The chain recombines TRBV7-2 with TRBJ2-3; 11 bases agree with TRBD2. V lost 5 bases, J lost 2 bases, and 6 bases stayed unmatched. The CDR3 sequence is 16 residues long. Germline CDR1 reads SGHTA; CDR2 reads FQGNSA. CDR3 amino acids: CASSELAGDLTDTQYF. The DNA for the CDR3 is TGTGCCAGCAGCGAACTAGCGGGGGACCTCACAGATACGCAGTATTTT.

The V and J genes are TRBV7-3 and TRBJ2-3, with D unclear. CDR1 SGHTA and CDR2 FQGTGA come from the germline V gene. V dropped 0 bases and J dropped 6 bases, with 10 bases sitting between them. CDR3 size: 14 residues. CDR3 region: CASSLTSLVDTQYF. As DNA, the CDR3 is TGTGCCAGCAGCTTAACTAGTTTGGTTGATACGCAGTATTTT.

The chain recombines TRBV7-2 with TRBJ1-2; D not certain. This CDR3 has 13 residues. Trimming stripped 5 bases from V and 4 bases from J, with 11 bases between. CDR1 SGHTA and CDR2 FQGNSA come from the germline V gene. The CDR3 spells CASSPKRFYGYTF. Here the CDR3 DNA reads TGTGCCAGCAGCCCTAAGCGGTTCTATGGCTACACCTTC.

CDR3 amino acids: CASSQEPGFYEQYF. The CDR3 nucleotides read TGCGCCAGCAGCCAAGAACCAGGGTTCTACGAGCAGTACTTC. The chain has TRBV4-3 and TRBJ2-7; TRBD1 might be the D (5 bases). The CDR3 contains 14 residues. Looked up from germline, CDR1 is LGHNA and CDR2 is YSLEER. Between the trimmed V and J ends, which lost 0 bases and 3 bases, there was a span of 9 bases.

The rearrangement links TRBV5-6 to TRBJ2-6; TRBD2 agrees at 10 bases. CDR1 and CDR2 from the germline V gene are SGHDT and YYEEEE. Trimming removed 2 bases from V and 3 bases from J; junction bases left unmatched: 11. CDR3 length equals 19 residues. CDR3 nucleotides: TGTGCCAGCAGCTTCCAGCTAGCGGGGGTCATAGGTGGGGCCAACGTCCTGACTTTC. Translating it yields CASSFQLAGVIGGANVLTF.

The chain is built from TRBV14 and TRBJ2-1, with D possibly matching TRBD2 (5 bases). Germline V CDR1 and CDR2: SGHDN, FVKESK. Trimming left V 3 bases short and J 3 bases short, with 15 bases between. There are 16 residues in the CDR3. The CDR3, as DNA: TGTGCCAGCAGCCAGAGGGATTTGCTACGCTACAATGAGCAGTTCTTC. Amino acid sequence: CASSQRDLLRYNEQFF.

In nucleotides, the CDR3 is TGTGCCAGCAGTGAAGTCGGGTATGGCTACACCTTC. This gives the protein CASSEVGYGYTF. The V gene is TRBV2, the J gene TRBJ1-2; D is unresolved. The CDR3 covers 12 residues. V lost 1 base to trimming and J lost 5 bases, with 5 bases between them. Germline CDR1 reads SNHLY; CDR2 reads FYNNEI.

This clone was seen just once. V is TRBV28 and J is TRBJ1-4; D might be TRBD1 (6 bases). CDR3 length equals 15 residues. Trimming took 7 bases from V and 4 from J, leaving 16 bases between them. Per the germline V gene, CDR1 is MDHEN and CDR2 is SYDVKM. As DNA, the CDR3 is TGTGCCAGCATTTTCTCAGGGGCACTTAATGAAAAACTGTTTTTT. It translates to CASIFSGALNEKLFF.

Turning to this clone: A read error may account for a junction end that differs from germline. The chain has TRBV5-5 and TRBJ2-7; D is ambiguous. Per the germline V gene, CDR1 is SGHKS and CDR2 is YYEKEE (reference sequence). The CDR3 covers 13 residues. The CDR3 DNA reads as TGTGCCAGCAGCCCGGTATCCTCCCACGAGCAGTACTTC. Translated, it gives CASSPVSSHEQYF. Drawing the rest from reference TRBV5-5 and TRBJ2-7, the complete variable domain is DAGVTQSPTHLIKTRGQQVTLRCSPISGHKSVSWYQQVLGQGPQFIFQYYEKEERGRGNFPDRFSARQFPNYSSELNVNALLLGDSALYLCASSPVSSHEQYFGPGTRLTVT.

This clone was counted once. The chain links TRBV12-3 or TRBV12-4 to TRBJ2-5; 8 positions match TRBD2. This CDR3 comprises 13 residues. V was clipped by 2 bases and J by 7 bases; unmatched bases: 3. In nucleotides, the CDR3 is TGTGCCAGCAGTTTAAATCGGGGGGGGACCCAGTACTTC. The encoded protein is CASSLNRGGTQYF.

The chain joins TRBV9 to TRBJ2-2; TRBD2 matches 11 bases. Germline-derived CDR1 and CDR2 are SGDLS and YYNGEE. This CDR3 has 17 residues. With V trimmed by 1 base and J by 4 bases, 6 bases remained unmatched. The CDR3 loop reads CASSVTSGGSSTGELFF. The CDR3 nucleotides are TGTGCCAGCAGCGTAACTAGCGGGGGTTCGAGCACCGGGGAGCTGTTTTTT.

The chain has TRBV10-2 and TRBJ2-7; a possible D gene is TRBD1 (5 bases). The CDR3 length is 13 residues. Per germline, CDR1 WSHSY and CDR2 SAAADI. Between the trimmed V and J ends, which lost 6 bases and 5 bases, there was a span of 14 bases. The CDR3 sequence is CASRQGGVDEQYF. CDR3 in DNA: TGCGCCAGCAGGCAGGGTGGGGTGGACGAGCAGTACTTC.

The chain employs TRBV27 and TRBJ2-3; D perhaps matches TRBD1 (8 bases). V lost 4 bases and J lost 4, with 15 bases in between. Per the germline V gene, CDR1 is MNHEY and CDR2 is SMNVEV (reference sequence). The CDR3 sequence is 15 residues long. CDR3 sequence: CASSYWTGRADTQYF. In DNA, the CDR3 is TGTGCCAGCAGTTATTGGACAGGGAGGGCAGATACGCAGTATTTT.